The clone carrying this T cell receptor (beta chain) was observed a handful of times. Antigen specificity is unknown. Duration under 3 months, a NOSPECS grade of at least 4, and a Clinical Activity Score of at least 3 characterized the ophthalmopathy patients. Exclusion of a patient resulted from uncontrolled infection, other autoimmune disease, pregnancy or lactation. Out of over 7.5 ml of fresh peripheral blood came the PBMCs. These data belong to a study of T cells in Graves' hyperthyroidism and ophthalmopathy. Study-level points and caveats: Most thyroid clonotypes with frequency above 0.001 were detected in blood.

In germline, CDR1 is MNHNS, CDR2 SASEGT. Trimming pared 6 bases from V and 0 bases from J, leaving 9 bases between. The CDR3 has 14 residues. Template material for amplifying TCR beta CDR3 regions consisted of RNA transcripts. The HTBI primer set served for first-round RT-PCR of the TCR CDR3. TCRdb reanalysed the multiplex PCR reads using MiXCR and keeps one entry per CDR3 protein. The sample has 620,000 or so distinct CDR3 sequences, roughly 15% seen once. The sequenced material came from blood. This sequence joins TRBV6-1 and TRBJ2-1; no clear D. This receptor was taken from a woman in her forties or fifties with Graves' ophthalmopathy. As DNA, the CDR3 is TGTGCCAGCAGAATTCCCAGCTCCTACAATGAGCAGTTCTTC. It yields the protein CASRIPSSYNEQFF.